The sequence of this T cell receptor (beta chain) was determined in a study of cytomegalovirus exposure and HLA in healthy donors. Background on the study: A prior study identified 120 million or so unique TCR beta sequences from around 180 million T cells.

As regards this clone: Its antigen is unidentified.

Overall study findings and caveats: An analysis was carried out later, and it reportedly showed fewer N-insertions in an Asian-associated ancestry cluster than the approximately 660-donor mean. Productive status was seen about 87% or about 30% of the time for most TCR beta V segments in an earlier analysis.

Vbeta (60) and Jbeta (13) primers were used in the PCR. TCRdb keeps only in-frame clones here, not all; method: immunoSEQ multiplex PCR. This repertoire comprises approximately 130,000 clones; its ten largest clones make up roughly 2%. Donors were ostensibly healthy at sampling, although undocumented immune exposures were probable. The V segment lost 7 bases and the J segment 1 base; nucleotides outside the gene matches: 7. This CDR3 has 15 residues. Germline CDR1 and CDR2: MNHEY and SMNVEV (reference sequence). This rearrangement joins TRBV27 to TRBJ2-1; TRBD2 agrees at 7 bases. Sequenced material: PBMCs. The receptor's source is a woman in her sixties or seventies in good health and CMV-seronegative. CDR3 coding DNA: TGTGCCAGCAAGTTATGGCGGGAGTCCTACAATGAGCAGTTCTTC. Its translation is CASKLWRESYNEQFF.